This T cell receptor (beta chain) comes out of a study of CD8 T cells in ankylosing spondylitis. This clonotype was seen at least ten times. One end of the junction fails to match germline, which may point to a read error. TCRdb reprocessed the 5' RACE reads via MiXCR and lists one record per CDR3 protein. The table records 150,000 to 200,000 distinct CDR3 sequences, 25% to 35% of them present only once. Per the germline V gene, CDR1 is SGHRS and CDR2 is YFSETQ. The CDR3 is 13 residues long. The chain employs TRBV5-1 and TRBJ2-5; 7 bases are a match to TRBD1. Material: synovial fluid, either unsorted or a sorted T cell fraction (not recorded which). The sequence was collected from a male donor with ankylosing spondylitis. Here the CDR3 reads CASSSLTGATEYF. The CDR3 region has the DNA TGCGCCAGCAGCAGCCTAACAGGGGCGACCGAGTACTTC.